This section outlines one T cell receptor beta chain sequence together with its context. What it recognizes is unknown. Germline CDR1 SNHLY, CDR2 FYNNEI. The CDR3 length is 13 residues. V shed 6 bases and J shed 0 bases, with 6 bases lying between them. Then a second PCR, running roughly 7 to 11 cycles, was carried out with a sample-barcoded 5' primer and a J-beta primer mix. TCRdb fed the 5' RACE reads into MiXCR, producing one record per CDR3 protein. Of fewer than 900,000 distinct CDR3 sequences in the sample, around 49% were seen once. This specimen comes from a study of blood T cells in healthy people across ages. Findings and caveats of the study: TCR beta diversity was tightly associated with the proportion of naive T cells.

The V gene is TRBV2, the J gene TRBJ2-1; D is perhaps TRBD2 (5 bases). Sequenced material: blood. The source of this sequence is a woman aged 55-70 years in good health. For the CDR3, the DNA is TGTGCCAGCAGGACTAACTCCTACAATGAGCAGTTCTTC. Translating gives CASRTNSYNEQFF.